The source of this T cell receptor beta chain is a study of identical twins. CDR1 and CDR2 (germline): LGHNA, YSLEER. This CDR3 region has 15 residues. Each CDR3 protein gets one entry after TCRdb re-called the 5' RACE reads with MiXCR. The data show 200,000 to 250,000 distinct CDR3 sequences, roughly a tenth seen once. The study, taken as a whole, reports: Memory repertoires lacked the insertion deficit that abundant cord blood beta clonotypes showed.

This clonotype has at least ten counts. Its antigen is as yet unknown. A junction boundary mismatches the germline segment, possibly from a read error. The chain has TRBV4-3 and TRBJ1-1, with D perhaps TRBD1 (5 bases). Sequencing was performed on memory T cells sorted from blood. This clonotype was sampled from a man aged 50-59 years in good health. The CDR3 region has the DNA TGCGCCAGCAGACAAGATGTGGGGCCGGGCACTGAAGCTTTCTTT. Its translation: CASRQDVGPGTEAFF.